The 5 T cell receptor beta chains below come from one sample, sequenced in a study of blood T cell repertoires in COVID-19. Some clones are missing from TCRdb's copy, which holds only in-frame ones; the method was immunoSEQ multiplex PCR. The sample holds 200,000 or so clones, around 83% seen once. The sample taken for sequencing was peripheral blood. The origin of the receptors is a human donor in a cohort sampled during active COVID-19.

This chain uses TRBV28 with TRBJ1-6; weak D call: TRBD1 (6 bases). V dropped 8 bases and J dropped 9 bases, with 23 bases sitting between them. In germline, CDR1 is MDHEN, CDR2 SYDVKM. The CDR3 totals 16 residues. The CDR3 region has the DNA TGTGCCAGCGGGCTACAGGGATCTCCTCGAATTTCACCCCTCCACTTT. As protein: CASGLQGSPRISPLHF.

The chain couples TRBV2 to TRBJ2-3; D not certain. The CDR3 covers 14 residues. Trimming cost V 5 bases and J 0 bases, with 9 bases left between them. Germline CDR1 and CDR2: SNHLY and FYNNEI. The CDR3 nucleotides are TGTGCCAGCAGTCACAGCCCTAGCACAGATACGCAGTATTTT. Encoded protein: CASSHSPSTDTQYF.

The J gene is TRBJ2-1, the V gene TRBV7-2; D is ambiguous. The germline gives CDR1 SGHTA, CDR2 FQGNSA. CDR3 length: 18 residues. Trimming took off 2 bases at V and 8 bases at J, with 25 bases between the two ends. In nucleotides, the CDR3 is TGTGCCAGCAGCTTATATATCTTTGGGCCTCCCTCCACTGATGAGCAGTTCTTC. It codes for CASSLYIFGPPSTDEQFF.

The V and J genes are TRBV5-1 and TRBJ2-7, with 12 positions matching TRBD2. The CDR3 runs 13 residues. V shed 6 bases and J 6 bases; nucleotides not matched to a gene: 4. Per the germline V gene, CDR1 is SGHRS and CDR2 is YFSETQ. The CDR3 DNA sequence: TGCGCCAGCACACTAGCGGGAGGTCTCGAGCAGTACTTC. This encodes CASTLAGGLEQYF.

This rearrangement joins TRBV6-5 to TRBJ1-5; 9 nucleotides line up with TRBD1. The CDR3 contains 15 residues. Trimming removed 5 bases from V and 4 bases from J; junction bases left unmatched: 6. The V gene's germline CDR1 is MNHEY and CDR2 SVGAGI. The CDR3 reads CASSSRDRENQPQHF. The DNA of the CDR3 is TGTGCCAGCAGTAGCCGGGACAGGGAGAATCAGCCCCAGCATTTT.